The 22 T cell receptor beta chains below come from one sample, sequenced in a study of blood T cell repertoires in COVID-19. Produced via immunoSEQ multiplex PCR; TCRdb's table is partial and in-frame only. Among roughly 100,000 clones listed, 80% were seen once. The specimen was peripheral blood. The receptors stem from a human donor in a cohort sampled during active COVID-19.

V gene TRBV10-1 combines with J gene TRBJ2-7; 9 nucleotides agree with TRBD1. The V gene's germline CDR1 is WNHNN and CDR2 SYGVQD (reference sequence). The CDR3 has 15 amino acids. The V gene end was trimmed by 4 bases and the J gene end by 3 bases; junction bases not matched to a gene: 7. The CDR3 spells CASSAPGQGLYEQYF. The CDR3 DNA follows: TGCGCCAGCAGTGCCCCGGGACAGGGTCTCTACGAGCAGTACTTC.

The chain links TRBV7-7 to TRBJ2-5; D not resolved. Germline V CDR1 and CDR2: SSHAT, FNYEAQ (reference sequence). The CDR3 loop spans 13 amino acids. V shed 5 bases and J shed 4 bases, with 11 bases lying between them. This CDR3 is CASSRYPGETQYF. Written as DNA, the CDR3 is TGTGCCAGCAGCCGGTATCCGGGAGAGACCCAGTACTTC.

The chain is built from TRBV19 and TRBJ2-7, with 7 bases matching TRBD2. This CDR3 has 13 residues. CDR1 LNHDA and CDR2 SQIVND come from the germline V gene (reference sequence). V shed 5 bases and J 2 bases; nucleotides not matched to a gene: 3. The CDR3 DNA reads TGTGCCAGTAGTGTAGGGAGGGCCTACGAGCAGTACTTC. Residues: CASSVGRAYEQYF.

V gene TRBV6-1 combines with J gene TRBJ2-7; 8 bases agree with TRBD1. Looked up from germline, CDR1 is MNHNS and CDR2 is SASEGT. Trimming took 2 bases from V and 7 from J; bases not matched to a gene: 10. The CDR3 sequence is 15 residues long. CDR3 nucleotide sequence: TGTGCCAGCAGTGAAACCAGGACAGGGACTGGGGAGCAGTACTTC. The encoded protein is CASSETRTGTGEQYF.

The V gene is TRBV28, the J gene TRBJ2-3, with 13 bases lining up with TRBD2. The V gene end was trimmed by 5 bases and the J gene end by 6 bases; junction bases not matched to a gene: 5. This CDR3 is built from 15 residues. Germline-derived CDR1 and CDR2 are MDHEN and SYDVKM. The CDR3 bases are TGTGCCAGCAGTATGCCGGGACTAGCGGGGGATACGCAGTATTTT. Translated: CASSMPGLAGDTQYF.

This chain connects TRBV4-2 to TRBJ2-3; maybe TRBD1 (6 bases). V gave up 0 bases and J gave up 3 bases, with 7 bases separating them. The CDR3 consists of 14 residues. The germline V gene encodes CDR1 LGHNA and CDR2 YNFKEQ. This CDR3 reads CASSQDRGTDTQYF. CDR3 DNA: TGTGCCAGCAGCCAAGATAGGGGGACAGATACGCAGTATTTT.

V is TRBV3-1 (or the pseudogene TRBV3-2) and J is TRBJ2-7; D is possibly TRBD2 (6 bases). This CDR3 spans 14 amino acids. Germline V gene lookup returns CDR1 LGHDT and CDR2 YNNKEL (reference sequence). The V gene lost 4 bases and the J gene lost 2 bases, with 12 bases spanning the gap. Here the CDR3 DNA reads TGTGCCAGCAGCCGAGATCCGGGGGCCTACGAGCAGTACTTC. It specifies CASSRDPGAYEQYF.

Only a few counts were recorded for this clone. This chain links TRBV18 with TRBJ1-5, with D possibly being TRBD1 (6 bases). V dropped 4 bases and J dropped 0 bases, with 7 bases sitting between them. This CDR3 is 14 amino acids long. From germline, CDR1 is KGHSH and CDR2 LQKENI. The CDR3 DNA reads TGTGCCAGCTCACTCAGGGGTAGCAATCAGCCCCAGCATTTT. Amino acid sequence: CASSLRGSNQPQHF.

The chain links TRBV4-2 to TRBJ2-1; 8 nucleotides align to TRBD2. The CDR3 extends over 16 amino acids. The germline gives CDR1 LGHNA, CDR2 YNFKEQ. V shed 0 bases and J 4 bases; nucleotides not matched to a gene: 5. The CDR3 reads CASSQEISGGYNEQFF. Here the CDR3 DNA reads TGTGCCAGCAGCCAAGAAATAAGCGGGGGATACAATGAGCAGTTCTTC.

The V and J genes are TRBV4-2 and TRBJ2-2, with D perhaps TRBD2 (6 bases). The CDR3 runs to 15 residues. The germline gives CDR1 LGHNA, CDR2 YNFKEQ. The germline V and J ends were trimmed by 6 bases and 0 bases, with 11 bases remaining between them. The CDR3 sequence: CASREGGTNTGELFF. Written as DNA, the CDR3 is TGTGCCAGCAGGGAGGGCGGGACGAACACCGGGGAGCTGTTTTTT.

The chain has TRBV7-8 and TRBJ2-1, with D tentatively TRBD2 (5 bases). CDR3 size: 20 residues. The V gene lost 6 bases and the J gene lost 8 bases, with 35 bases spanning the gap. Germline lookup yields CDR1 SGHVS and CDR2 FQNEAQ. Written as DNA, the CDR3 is TGTGCCAGCAGACGTAGGGTATCGCCCAGCGGTAGGGTCTCATTACATGAGCAGTTCTTC. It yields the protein CASRRRVSPSGRVSLHEQFF.

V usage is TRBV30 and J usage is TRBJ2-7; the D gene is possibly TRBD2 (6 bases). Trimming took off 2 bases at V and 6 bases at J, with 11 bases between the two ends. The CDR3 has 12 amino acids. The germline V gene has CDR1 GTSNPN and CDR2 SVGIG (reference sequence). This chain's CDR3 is CAWSSLGSEQYF. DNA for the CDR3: TGTGCCTGGAGTTCCCTCGGGAGCGAGCAGTACTTC.

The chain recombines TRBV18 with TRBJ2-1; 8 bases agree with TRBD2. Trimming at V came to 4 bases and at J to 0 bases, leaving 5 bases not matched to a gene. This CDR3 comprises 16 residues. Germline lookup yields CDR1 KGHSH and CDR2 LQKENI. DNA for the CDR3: TGTGCCAGCTCACAGTTTAGCGGGGTCTCCTACAATGAGCAGTTCTTC. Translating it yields CASSQFSGVSYNEQFF.

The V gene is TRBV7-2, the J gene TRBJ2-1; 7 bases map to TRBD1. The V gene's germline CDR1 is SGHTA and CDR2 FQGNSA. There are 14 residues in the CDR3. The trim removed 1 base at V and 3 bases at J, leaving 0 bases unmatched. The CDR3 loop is CASSLGTGYNEQFF. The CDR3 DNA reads TGTGCCAGCAGCTTAGGGACAGGCTACAATGAGCAGTTCTTC. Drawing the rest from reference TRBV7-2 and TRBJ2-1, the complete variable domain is GAGVSQSPSNKVTEKGKDVELRCDPISGHTALYWYRQSLGQGLEFLIYFQGNSAPDKSGLPSDRFSAERTGGSVSTLTIQRTQQEDSAVYLCASSLGTGYNEQFFGPGTRLTVL.

The CDR3 region has the DNA TGTGCCAGTAGTATTGGGACAGGGGGTCTGTTCGTTTCTGGGGCCAACGTCCTGACTTTC. This sequence encodes CASSIGTGGLFVSGANVLTF. This chain connects TRBV19 to TRBJ2-6; 11 bases map to TRBD1. Germline V lookup: CDR1 LNHDA, CDR2 SQIVND (reference sequence). The CDR3 covers 20 residues. The V gene end was trimmed by 3 bases and the J gene end by 1 base; junction bases not matched to a gene: 11.

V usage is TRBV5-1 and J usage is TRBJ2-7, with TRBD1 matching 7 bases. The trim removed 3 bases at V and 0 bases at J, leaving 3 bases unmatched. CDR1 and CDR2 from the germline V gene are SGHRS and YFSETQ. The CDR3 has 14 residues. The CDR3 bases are TGCGCCAGCAGCTCCGGACAGGCCTCCTACGAGCAGTACTTC. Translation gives CASSSGQASYEQYF. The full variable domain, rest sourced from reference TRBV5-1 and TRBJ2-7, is KAGVTQTPRYLIKTRGQQVTLSCSPISGHRSVSWYQQTPGQGLQFLFEYFSETQRNKGNFPGRFSGRQFSNSRSEMNVSTLELGDSALYLCASSSGQASYEQYFGPGTRLTVT.

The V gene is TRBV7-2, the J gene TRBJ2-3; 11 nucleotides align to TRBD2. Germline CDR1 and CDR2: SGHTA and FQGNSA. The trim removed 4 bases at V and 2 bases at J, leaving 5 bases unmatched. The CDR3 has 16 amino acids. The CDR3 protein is CASSWGLAAATDTQYF. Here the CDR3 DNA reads TGTGCCAGCAGCTGGGGACTAGCGGCAGCCACAGATACGCAGTATTTT. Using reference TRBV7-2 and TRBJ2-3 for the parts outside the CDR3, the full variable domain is GAGVSQSPSNKVTEKGKDVELRCDPISGHTALYWYRQSLGQGLEFLIYFQGNSAPDKSGLPSDRFSAERTGGSVSTLTIQRTQQEDSAVYLCASSWGLAAATDTQYFGPGTRLTVL.

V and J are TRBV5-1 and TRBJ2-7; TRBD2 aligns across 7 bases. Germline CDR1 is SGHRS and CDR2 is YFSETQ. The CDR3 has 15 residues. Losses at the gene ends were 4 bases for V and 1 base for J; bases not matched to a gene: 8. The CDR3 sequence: CASSPTRGESYEQYF. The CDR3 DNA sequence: TGCGCCAGCAGCCCGACCCGGGGGGAGTCCTACGAGCAGTACTTC.

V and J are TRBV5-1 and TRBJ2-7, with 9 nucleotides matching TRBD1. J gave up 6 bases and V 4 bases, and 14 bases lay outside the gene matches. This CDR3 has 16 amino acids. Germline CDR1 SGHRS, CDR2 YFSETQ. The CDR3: CASSPTGGIGGVEQYF. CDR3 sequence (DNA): TGCGCCAGCAGCCCAACAGGGGGCATTGGTGGTGTCGAGCAGTACTTC.

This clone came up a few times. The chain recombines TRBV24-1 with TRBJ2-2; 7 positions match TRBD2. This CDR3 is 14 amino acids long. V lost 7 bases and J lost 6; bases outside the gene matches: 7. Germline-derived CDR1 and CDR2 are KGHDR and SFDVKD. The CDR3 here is CATRTSHPSGELFF. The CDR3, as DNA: TGTGCCACCAGGACTAGCCACCCGTCCGGGGAGCTGTTTTTT.

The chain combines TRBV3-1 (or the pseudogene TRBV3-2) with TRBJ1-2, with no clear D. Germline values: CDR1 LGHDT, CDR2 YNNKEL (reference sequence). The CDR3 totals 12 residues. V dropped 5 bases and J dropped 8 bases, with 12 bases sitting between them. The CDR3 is CASSSEAEGYTF. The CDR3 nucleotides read TGTGCCAGCAGCTCTGAAGCGGAGGGCTACACCTTC.

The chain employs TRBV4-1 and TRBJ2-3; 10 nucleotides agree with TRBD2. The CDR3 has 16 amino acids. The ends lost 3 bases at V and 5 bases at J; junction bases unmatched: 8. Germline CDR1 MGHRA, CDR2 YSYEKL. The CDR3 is CASSHPTSGLGDTQYF. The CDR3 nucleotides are TGCGCCAGCAGCCACCCGACTAGCGGGCTCGGAGATACGCAGTATTTT.